A selection of T cell receptor beta chains follows, all from one sample in a study of identical twins. From the 5' RACE reads, TCRdb called clonotypes with MiXCR, one entry per CDR3 protein. Of 500,000 to 600,000 distinct CDR3 sequences in the sample, 22% were seen once. The same sample was also used in a study of T cells expressing NK-cell markers.

The source material was CD4+ T cells sorted from blood. The receptor set was obtained from a woman younger than 35 in good health. The CDR3 runs from the conserved cysteine through the conserved F or W. A D gene is named only where the DNA matches it firmly. Clone size is not always given. Where it is, it says once, few, many or a class for expanded clones.

v_gene,d_gene,abundance,j_gene,CDR3nt,CDR3aa
TRBV29-1,-,few,TRBJ2-5,TGCAGCGTCCTGGGCGGGACATTAGAGACCCAGTACTTC,CSVLGGTLETQYF
TRBV12-3/TRBV12-4,TRBD2,few,TRBJ2-3,TGTGCCAGCAGTTGGGGCGGGGGGTCGGGAGATACGCAGTATTTT,CASSWGGGSGDTQYF
TRBV29-1,-,-,TRBJ1-2,TGCAGCGTTGGTTTTAGGGGGGTAGGGGGCTACACCTTC,CSVGFRGVGGYTF
TRBV29-1,-,few,TRBJ1-2,TGCAGCGTTAAGATAAGGGCGGGGCCCCACAGACGGTTGGAGGGCTACACCTTC,CSVKIRAGPHRRLEGYTF
TRBV7-9,-,-,TRBJ1-3,TGTGCCAGCAGTCTGGGACACCGCTTTAACTCTGGAAACACCATATATTTT,CASSLGHRFNSGNTIYF
TRBV6-1,TRBD2,many,TRBJ2-4,TGTGCCAGCAGTCGACTAGCGGGGACCCAAAACATTCAGTACTTC,CASSRLAGTQNIQYF
TRBV10-3,-,few,TRBJ2-7,TGTGCCATCAGTGACAGTTCTTCCTACGAGCAGTACTTC,CAISDSSSYEQYF
TRBV7-8,-,many,TRBJ1-1,TGTGCCAGCAGCTTAGAATTGTGGGGGAGGGCTTTCTTT,CASSLELWGRAFF
TRBV28,-,few,TRBJ2-7,TGTGCCAGCACCCGCGGTCCTCGCTACGAGCAGTACTTC,CASTRGPRYEQYF
TRBV3-1,-,-,TRBJ2-7,TGTGCCAGCAGCCAAGACGGGTCCGGGGTGAAGCAGTACTTC,CASSQDGSGVKQYF
TRBV24-1,-,many,TRBJ2-1,TGTGCCACCAGTGGTTCTGAGAATGAGCAGTTCTTC,CATSGSENEQFF
TRBV12-3/TRBV12-4,TRBD2,few,TRBJ2-3,TGTGCCAGCAGTCCACGGACTAGCGGGGGGCTCACAGATACGCAGTATTTT,CASSPRTSGGLTDTQYF
TRBV5-1,-,few,TRBJ2-1,TGCGCCAGCAGGATACCGAAGGATGAGCAGTTCTTC,CASRIPKDEQFF
TRBV25-1,-,-,TRBJ2-1,TGTGCCAGCAGTGAATTTGGGGTAAAGGGTGAGCAGTTCTTC,CASSEFGVKGEQFF
TRBV5-5,TRBD2,-,TRBJ2-4,TGTGCCAGCAGCTTGGGCATACTTCGGGAGGAAAACATTCAGTACTTC,CASSLGILREENIQYF
TRBV20-1,-,many,TRBJ2-5,TGCAGTGCTAGTCACCAGGGGGGAGAGACCCAGTACTTC,CSASHQGGETQYF
TRBV6-2/TRBV6-3,-,-,TRBJ2-2,TGTGCCAGCAGTTCTACTAGCACCGGGGAGCTGTTTTTT,CASSSTSTGELFF
TRBV11-2,-,few,TRBJ2-1,TGTGCCAGCAGCTTTAGTGAGGACCGGCCCACGGGTAATCGGTATGGTGAGCAGTTCTTC,CASSFSEDRPTGNRYGEQFF
TRBV20-1,TRBD2,-,TRBJ2-1,TGCAGTGCGGGCTTCGGGACTAGTCTTGCCAATGAGCAGTTCTTC,CSAGFGTSLANEQFF
TRBV20-1,-,-,TRBJ2-4,TGCAGTGCTAATACAGCCCAAATGGGCAAAAACATTCAGTACTTC,CSANTAQMGKNIQYF
TRBV5-1,-,many,TRBJ1-6,TGCGCCAGCAGCTTGGAGGGAGTGAACGCCCTCCACTTT,CASSLEGVNALHF
TRBV19,-,-,TRBJ2-1,TGTGCCAGTAGTATAGGACTAGCCTACAATGAGCAGTTCTTC,CASSIGLAYNEQFF
TRBV29-1,TRBD1,few,TRBJ1-1,TGCAGCGTTGAGGCAGGGGGGATTGTCACTGAAGCTTTCTTT,CSVEAGGIVTEAFF
TRBV9,TRBD2,few,TRBJ2-3,TGTGCCAGCAGCGGCTCGGGGGGTAGCACAGATACGCAGTATTTT,CASSGSGGSTDTQYF
TRBV20-1,TRBD2,-,TRBJ2-7,TGCAGTGCCGGACTAGCGGGAGGGCCTGACGAGCAGTACTTC,CSAGLAGGPDEQYF
TRBV3-1,-,-,TRBJ2-1,TGTGCCAGCAGCCTGACTAGGAACAATGAGCAGTTCTTC,CASSLTRNNEQFF
TRBV2,-,few,TRBJ2-7,TGTGCCAGCAGTGTCTACAGCAAGCCAGCCTACGAGCAGTACTTC,CASSVYSKPAYEQYF
TRBV11-2,TRBD2,-,TRBJ2-4,TGTGCCAGCACCATTACTAGCGGGTGGGGTTTAGCCAAAAACATTCAGTACTTC,CASTITSGWGLAKNIQYF
TRBV20-1,TRBD1,-,TRBJ2-5,TGCAGTGCTAGAGAAACTAGGACAGGGGTTGGTCAAGAGACCCAGTACTTC,CSARETRTGVGQETQYF
TRBV20-1,TRBD2,-,TRBJ2-1,TGCAGTGCTAGAGGCGGGAGGGCCTTAAATGAGCAGTTCTTC,CSARGGRALNEQFF
TRBV3-1,-,few,TRBJ1-1,TGTGCCAGCAGCCAAGAAAGACGCGCTGAAGCTTTCTTT,CASSQERRAEAFF
TRBV5-1,-,-,TRBJ1-5,TGCGCCAGCAGCACGACAGGAGGCAATCAGCCCCAGCATTTT,CASSTTGGNQPQHF
TRBV5-1,-,few,TRBJ2-5,TGCGCCAGCAGCTTGGTAGCAATCCAAGAGACCCAGTACTTC,CASSLVAIQETQYF
TRBV5-6,TRBD1,-,TRBJ1-4,TGTGCCAGCAGCGCACCGGGACAGGGAGGAGAAAAACTGTTTTTT,CASSAPGQGGEKLFF
TRBV29-1,TRBD1,-,TRBJ2-2,TGCAGCGTCGGACACGGGACAGGGACCACCGGGGAGCTGTTTTTT,CSVGHGTGTTGELFF
TRBV6-2/TRBV6-3,-,-,TRBJ2-2,TGTGCCAGCAGTTCACGGACCGAGACCGGGGAGCTGTTTTTT,CASSSRTETGELFF
TRBV6-5,-,few,TRBJ1-5,TGTGCCAGCAGTTACGTGGCCAATCAGCCCCAGCATTTT,CASSYVANQPQHF
TRBV20-1,-,-,TRBJ2-1,TGCAGTGCTGGCAGGGCAGGGGACTTCTACAATGAGCAGTTCTTC,CSAGRAGDFYNEQFF
TRBV3-1,TRBD2,-,TRBJ2-3,TGTGCCAGCAGCCCCCCACTAGCGGGAGTACTGCCTACGCAGTATTTT,CASSPPLAGVLPTQYF
TRBV20-1,TRBD1,few,TRBJ1-5,TGCAGTGCACTACCGGGACAGGGGAGTTGGAGCAATCAGCCCCAGCATTTT,CSALPGQGSWSNQPQHF
TRBV20-1,-,-,TRBJ2-3,TGCAGTGCTAGCAGAGCAGGACTGGGTGCAGATACGCAGTATTTT,CSASRAGLGADTQYF
TRBV7-9,TRBD2,-,TRBJ2-5,TGTGCCAGCAGCCCAACCGGGGGGTATTGGGAGACCCAGTACTTC,CASSPTGGYWETQYF
TRBV7-9,-,-,TRBJ1-2,TGTGCCAGCAGCACGACAGAAGGCTACACCTTC,CASSTTEGYTF
TRBV12-3/TRBV12-4,-,-,TRBJ1-2,TGTGCCAGCGCCGAAAGGAGGGGGAACTATGGCTACACCTTC,CASAERRGNYGYTF
TRBV27,TRBD1,-,TRBJ2-3,TGTGCCAGCAGTTTACCCCGACAGGGGGGTCATACGCAGTATTTT,CASSLPRQGGHTQYF
TRBV11-3,-,few,TRBJ2-1,TGTGCCAGCAGTAGCACAGGGCCAGGAGAGCAGTTCTTC,CASSSTGPGEQFF
TRBV5-1,TRBD2,-,TRBJ2-1,TGCGCCACCGGGACTAGCGGGGGGGCCGCCAATGAGCAGTTCTTC,CATGTSGGAANEQFF
TRBV7-2,-,-,TRBJ2-7,TGTGCCAGCAGCTTAGGGGGAACCAATTACGAGCAGTACTTC,CASSLGGTNYEQYF
TRBV20-1,-,-,TRBJ2-3,TGCAGTGCGAGGTTGATTGCAGATACGCAGTATTTT,CSARLIADTQYF
TRBV12-3/TRBV12-4,TRBD2,few,TRBJ2-5,TGTGCCAGCAGCCAACACGGGGGGACAGAGACCCAGTACTTC,CASSQHGGTETQYF
TRBV5-1,-,few,TRBJ1-1,TGCGCCAGCAGCTTAATTGGCAGGCTGAACACTGAAGCTTTCTTT,CASSLIGRLNTEAFF
TRBV25-1,-,-,TRBJ2-3,TGTGCCAGCAGTAGGTCTTCGGACTACACAGATACGCAGTATTTT,CASSRSSDYTDTQYF
TRBV12-5,TRBD2,-,TRBJ2-5,TGTGCTAGTGCCACAGGCACGGGGGGGCCGGAGACCCAGTACTTC,CASATGTGGPETQYF
TRBV20-1,TRBD1,many,TRBJ1-5,TGCAGTGCTAAAACAGGGGATCAGCCCCAGCATTTT,CSAKTGDQPQHF